The 23 T cell receptor beta chains listed next were all sequenced from one sample in a study of vaccination and CD4 T cells after COVID-19. Cultured CD4+ T cells had their DNA profiled by the Oncomine TCR Beta short-read assay. TCRdb reprocessed the PCR reads via MiXCR and lists one record per CDR3 protein. The sample has 15,000 to 25,000 distinct CDR3 sequences, about 38% seen once. No antigen has been identified for these receptors. This sample's treatment: approximately nine-day PBMC culture with coronavirus spike peptide pools or control peptides (ViraFEST assay). Sequencing used CD4+ T cells from blood, cultured in vitro, obtained before SARS-CoV-2 vaccination. These receptors were collected from a human donor who received a COVID-19 vaccine.

The chain employs TRBV7-2 and TRBJ2-3; tentatively, D is TRBD1 (5 bases). Trimming stripped 3 bases from V and 5 bases from J, with 12 bases between. This CDR3 has 14 residues. The germline CDR1 and CDR2 sequences are SGHTA and FQGNSA. CDR3 in DNA: TGTGCCAGCAGCTTTTTAACAGGTGGAGATACGCAGTATTTT. Its translation: CASSFLTGGDTQYF.

The chain links TRBV20-1 to TRBJ2-5; TRBD2 aligns across 8 bases. The length of the CDR3 is 12 residues. The germline V gene encodes CDR1 DFQATT and CDR2 SNEGSKA (reference sequence). V lost 7 bases, J lost 2 bases, and 3 bases stayed unmatched. The CDR3 coding sequence is TGCAGTGGGGTAGCGGGACAAGAGACCCAGTACTTC. This sequence encodes CSGVAGQETQYF.

The rearrangement joins TRBV4-2 to TRBJ2-2, with TRBD1 identical over 8 bases. Per germline, CDR1 LGHNA and CDR2 YNFKEQ. The CDR3 runs to 15 residues. J gave up 5 bases and V 4 bases, and 6 bases lay outside the gene matches. The CDR3 region has the DNA TGTGCCAGCAGCCGGGGACAGGCGCAAACCGGGGAGCTGTTTTTT. Translation gives CASSRGQAQTGELFF.

The CDR3 reads CASSGPGTANGDTF. The DNA of the CDR3 is TGTGCCAGTAGTGGACCCGGGACGGCAAATGGGGACACCTTC. The rearrangement links TRBV19 to TRBJ1-2; tentative D call: TRBD1 (5 bases). The V end was cut by 5 bases, the J end by 12 bases, with 22 bases between. The CDR3 has 14 amino acids. CDR1 and CDR2 from the germline V gene are LNHDA and SQIVND (reference sequence).

The rearrangement joins TRBV19 to TRBJ2-7; D tentatively reads TRBD1 or TRBD2 (6 bases each). Between the trimmed V and J ends, which lost 3 bases and 2 bases, there was a span of 14 bases. Germline CDR1 LNHDA, CDR2 SQIVND (reference sequence). CDR3 length: 15 amino acids. The chain's CDR3 is CASSMGGGDTYEQYF. DNA for the CDR3: TGTGCCAGTAGTATGGGAGGCGGGGACACCTACGAGCAGTACTTC.

The rearrangement links TRBV6-1 to TRBJ2-5; 13 bases map to TRBD2. Germline V gene lookup returns CDR1 MNHNS and CDR2 SASEGT. CDR3 size: 15 residues. Trimming removed 4 bases from V and 2 bases from J; junction bases left unmatched: 1. CDR3 coding DNA: TGTGCCAGCAGTGTGACTAGCGGGGGGCAAGAGACCCAGTACTTC. Translating gives CASSVTSGGQETQYF.

In its sample, this clonotype was seen a few times. J is TRBJ2-5 and V is TRBV7-9; D uncertain. CDR1 and CDR2 from the germline V gene are SEHNR and FQNEAQ (reference sequence). The ends were cut back, 5 bases at V and 1 base at J, with 11 bases in the middle. The length of the CDR3 is 14 residues. The CDR3 bases are TGTGCCAGCAGCCCCGGCGCAGTCCAAGAGACCCAGTACTTC. It yields the protein CASSPGAVQETQYF.

The gene calls are TRBV19 and TRBJ1-1, with D unclear. Germline CDR1 reads LNHDA; CDR2 reads SQIVND (reference sequence). The CDR3 extends over 13 amino acids. Between the trimmed V and J ends, which lost 3 bases and 1 base, there was a span of 6 bases. Written as DNA, the CDR3 is TGTGCCAGTAGTATGGGAGGGAACACTGAAGCTTTCTTT. Translated: CASSMGGNTEAFF.

This chain joins TRBV2 and TRBJ2-3; 10 nucleotides agree with TRBD2. CDR3 length: 17 amino acids. Germline V gene lookup returns CDR1 SNHLY and CDR2 FYNNEI. J was trimmed by 0 bases and V by 5 bases; bases with no gene match: 8. CDR3 sequence (DNA): TGTGCCAGCAGTTATGGTAGCGGGGGGACTAGCACAGATACGCAGTATTTT. This gives the protein CASSYGSGGTSTDTQYF. The full variable domain, in which reference TRBV2 and TRBJ2-3 provide the parts outside the CDR3, is EPEVTQTPSHQVTQMGQEVILRCVPISNHLYFYWYRQILGQKVEFLVSFYNNEISEKSEIFDDQFSVERPDGSNFTLKIRSTKLEDSAMYFCASSYGSGGTSTDTQYFGPGTRLTVL.

This chain uses TRBV12-3 or TRBV12-4 with TRBJ2-1; 9 nucleotides agree with TRBD2. There are 15 residues in the CDR3. Trimming at V came to 6 bases and at J to 4 bases, leaving 7 bases not matched to a gene. The CDR3 nucleotides are TGTGCCAGCAGCCTTAGCGGGGGACCATACAATGAGCAGTTCTTC. Its protein is CASSLSGGPYNEQFF.

This clonotype was detected only a few times. This chain uses TRBV7-2 with TRBJ1-3; TRBD1 is a possible D gene (6 bases). CDR1 and CDR2 from the germline V gene are SGHTA and FQGNSA. Trimming took 5 bases from V and 4 from J, leaving 18 bases between them. This CDR3 has 16 residues. The CDR3 nucleotides read TGTGCCAGCAGCACAGACCCAGGGGCTCAAGGAAACACCATATATTTT. Translated, it gives CASSTDPGAQGNTIYF.

A few counts support this clonotype. The chain combines TRBV2 with TRBJ1-5, with D maybe TRBD1 (6 bases). The CDR3 contains 14 residues. The germline gives CDR1 SNHLY, CDR2 FYNNEI. V dropped 7 bases and J dropped 1 base, with 11 bases sitting between them. The CDR3 spells CASNRAGSNQPQHF. CDR3 DNA sequence: TGTGCCAGCAACAGGGCAGGGAGCAATCAGCCCCAGCATTTT.

This clonotype was picked up a small number of times. The V and J genes are TRBV5-1 and TRBJ1-1; D may be TRBD1 (6 bases). The CDR3 extends over 15 amino acids. Deletions cut 4 bases from V and 0 bases from J, with 13 bases between. CDR1 SGHRS and CDR2 YFSETQ come from the germline V gene. As DNA, the CDR3 is TGCGCCAGCAGCAGAAACAGGGAGGTGAACACTGAAGCTTTCTTT. This gives the protein CASSRNREVNTEAFF.

This chain uses TRBV7-3 with TRBJ2-1; D not certain. The CDR3 consists of 15 residues. V was pared by 5 bases and J by 4 bases, with 15 bases between. In germline, CDR1 is SGHTA, CDR2 FQGTGA. CDR3 bases: TGTGCCAGCAGCCGTGATCCTTACCTATACAATGAGCAGTTCTTC. It codes for CASSRDPYLYNEQFF.

The chain joins TRBV20-1 to TRBJ2-1; perhaps TRBD1 as D (6 bases). The CDR3 runs 16 residues. The germline V gene encodes CDR1 DFQATT and CDR2 SNEGSKA (reference sequence). Trimming cost V 6 bases and J 0 bases, with 18 bases left between them. The chain's CDR3 is CSAPDRRLSSYNEQFF. CDR3 nucleotide sequence: TGCAGTGCGCCGGACAGACGCCTGAGCTCCTACAATGAGCAGTTCTTC.

The chain couples TRBV7-2 to TRBJ2-5, with 9 nucleotides matching TRBD2. J gave up 4 bases and V 5 bases, and 8 bases lay outside the gene matches. The germline CDR1 and CDR2 sequences are SGHTA and FQGNSA. CDR3 length: 15 residues. CDR3 sequence (DNA): TGTGCCAGCAGCCCCTCCGGGACTAGCAGAGAGACCCAGTACTTC. Its protein product is CASSPSGTSRETQYF.

Sample share makes this clonotype medium-sized (0.01 to 0.1%). V and J are TRBV20-1 and TRBJ2-2, with 7 nucleotides matching TRBD1. The V gene's germline CDR1 is DFQATT and CDR2 SNEGSKA (reference sequence). Trimming removed 3 bases from V and 2 bases from J; junction bases left unmatched: 9. CDR3 size: 16 residues. This CDR3 reads CSARESGTDNTGELFF. Here the CDR3 DNA reads TGCAGTGCTAGGGAGAGTGGGACAGACAACACCGGGGAGCTGTTTTTT.

V and J are TRBV19 and TRBJ1-1, with 9 nucleotides matching TRBD1. V lost 6 bases and J lost 3; bases outside the gene matches: 5. Germline CDR1 and CDR2: LNHDA and SQIVND (reference sequence). This CDR3 is built from 14 residues. The chain's CDR3 is CASSDRGFYTEAFF. In DNA form, the CDR3 reads TGTGCCAGTAGCGACAGGGGGTTTTACACTGAAGCTTTCTTT.

This clonotype was counted a few times. The V call is TRBV6-5, the J call TRBJ1-1; perhaps TRBD1 as D (5 bases). The CDR3 spans 13 residues. With 3 bases removed from V and 10 bases from J, the gap between germline ends came to 15 bases. Germline lookup yields CDR1 MNHEY and CDR2 SVGAGI. CDR3 sequence reads: CASSYYTGGGAFF. The DNA of the CDR3 is TGTGCCAGCAGTTATTATACAGGCGGGGGAGCTTTCTTT.

This clonotype was observed a handful of times. This chain links TRBV10-3 with TRBJ2-3; TRBD1 matches at 7 bases. The V gene's germline CDR1 is ENHRY and CDR2 SYGVKD. There are 15 residues in the CDR3. The junction had 7 bases not matched to a gene; V was cut back by 6 bases and J by 1 base. The CDR3: CAISPRTGRTDTQYF. The CDR3 nucleotides are TGTGCCATCAGCCCTAGGACAGGACGCACAGATACGCAGTATTTT.

The chain uses TRBV5-6 and TRBJ2-7; D unclear. V was clipped by 0 bases and J by 4 bases, with 5 bases between them. Germline V lookup: CDR1 SGHDT, CDR2 YYEEEE. This CDR3 is 12 amino acids long. CDR3 sequence reads: CASSLDRYEQYF. Written as DNA, the CDR3 is TGTGCCAGCAGCTTGGACAGATACGAGCAGTACTTC.

V is TRBV29-1 and J is TRBJ2-3, with 8 bases that match TRBD1. Unmatched junction bases numbered 6, after V lost 5 bases and J lost 2 bases. In germline, CDR1 is SQVTM, CDR2 ANQGSEA. The CDR3 spans 14 residues. In nucleotides, the CDR3 is TGCAGCGTTCAGGGGACAGGAAACACAGATACGCAGTATTTT. Protein: CSVQGTGNTDTQYF.

This clonotype was counted only a few times. V is TRBV25-1 and J is TRBJ1-2; TRBD1 agrees at 8 bases. V was pared by 4 bases and J by 6 bases, with 7 bases of the junction left unmatched. The CDR3 contains 14 residues. Per germline, CDR1 MGHDK and CDR2 SYGVNS. CDR3: CASSGSGGADGYTF. The CDR3 nucleotides read TGTGCCAGCAGTGGGTCAGGGGGCGCGGATGGCTACACCTTC.